This T cell receptor beta chain was found in a study of T cells after yellow fever vaccination. Only a few counts were recorded for this clonotype. With 0 bases removed from V and 8 bases from J, the gap between germline ends came to 8 bases. The V gene's germline CDR1 is DFQATT and CDR2 SNEGSKA (reference sequence). The CDR3 sequence is 12 residues long. TCRdb reprocessed the 5' RACE reads via MiXCR and lists one record per CDR3 protein. This table holds 620,000 or so distinct CDR3 sequences, less than 20% found once. This chain links TRBV20-1 with TRBJ1-5; no firm D call. Sequences were derived from PBMCs, sampled 5 days after the first yellow fever vaccination. The source of this sequence is a man between 18 and 35 years old who received the YFV17D yellow fever vaccine. The DNA for the CDR3 is TGCAGTGCTAGAGAAGGTACGAAGCCCCAGCATTTT. It translates to CSAREGTKPQHF.